The entry below gives a single T cell receptor (beta chain) sequence along with its context. What it binds is not known. Hyperthyroidism, newly diagnosed and lasting under 2 months, affected patients aged 18 to 65. Isolation of PBMCs was performed on around 9.3 ml fresh peripheral blood. The data derive from a study of T cells in Graves' hyperthyroidism and ophthalmopathy. Study observations and caveats: Using 13 V-J features, a model discriminated ophthalmopathy from stable hyperthyroidism.

The CDR3 runs to 13 residues. Germline values: CDR1 MRHNA, CDR2 SNTAGT. V was pared by 3 bases and J by 0 bases, with 5 bases between. Amplification of TCR beta CDR3 regions was performed using RNA transcripts as template. HTBI primers drove first-round RT-PCR of the TCR CDR3. TCRdb used MiXCR to reprocess the multiplex PCR reads, holding one entry per CDR3 protein. The table records hundreds of thousands of distinct CDR3 sequences, 15% to 20% of them present only once. Specimen: blood. This TCR came from a woman under 30 with Graves' hyperthyroidism. The chain recombines TRBV6-4 with TRBJ2-5; no reliable D call. The CDR3 DNA is TGTGCCAGCAGTGAGTCGTACCAAGAGACCCAGTACTTC. Encoded protein: CASSESYQETQYF.